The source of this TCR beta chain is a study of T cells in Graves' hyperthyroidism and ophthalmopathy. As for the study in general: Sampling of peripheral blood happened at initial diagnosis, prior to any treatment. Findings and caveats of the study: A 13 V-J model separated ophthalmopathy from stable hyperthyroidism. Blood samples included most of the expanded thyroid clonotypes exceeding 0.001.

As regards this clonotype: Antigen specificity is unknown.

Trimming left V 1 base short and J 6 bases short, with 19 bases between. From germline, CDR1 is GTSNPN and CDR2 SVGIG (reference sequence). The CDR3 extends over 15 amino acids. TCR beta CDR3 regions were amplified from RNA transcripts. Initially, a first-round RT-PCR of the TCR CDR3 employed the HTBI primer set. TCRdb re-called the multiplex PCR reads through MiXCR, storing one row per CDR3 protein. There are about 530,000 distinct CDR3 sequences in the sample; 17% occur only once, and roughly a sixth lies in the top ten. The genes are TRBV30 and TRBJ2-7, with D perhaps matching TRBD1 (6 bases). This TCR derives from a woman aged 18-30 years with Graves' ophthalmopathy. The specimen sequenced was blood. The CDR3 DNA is TGTGCCTGGAGTGCCAGGTCGGGACACTACGTCGAGCAGTACTTC. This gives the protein CAWSARSGHYVEQYF.